The next 12 T cell receptor beta chains were all read from a single sample in a study of PD-1 blockade in classical Hodgkin lymphoma. In every patient, relapse followed autologous stem cell transplantation, while exposure to brentuximab vedotin differed. Using immunoSEQ multiplex PCR, the repertoire was profiled, and TCRdb retains in-frame clones only, with some absent. The sample has about 42,000 clones, 55% to 75% seen once. The sample in question was peripheral blood mononuclear cells (PBMCs), obtained at baseline. The receptors come from a human donor with classical Hodgkin lymphoma.

The chain employs TRBV7-2 and TRBJ2-3, with TRBD2 matching 9 bases. This CDR3 comprises 16 residues. V gave up 5 bases and J gave up 3 bases; unmatched junction bases: 9. CDR1 SGHTA and CDR2 FQGNSA come from the germline V gene. The CDR3 bases are TGTGCCAGCAGCCCCGGACTAGCGAAAAGAACAGATACGCAGTATTTT. This translates into CASSPGLAKRTDTQYF.

This chain connects TRBV18 to TRBJ2-1; TRBD1 or TRBD2 may be the D gene (5 bases each). Per germline, CDR1 KGHSH and CDR2 LQKENI. The length of the CDR3 is 14 residues. Trimming took 2 bases from V and 6 from J, leaving 11 bases between them. The chain's CDR3 is CASSPGQRGNEQFF. In nucleotides, the CDR3 is TGTGCCAGCTCACCAGGGCAGAGGGGCAATGAGCAGTTCTTC.

This clone came up once. The chain has TRBV4-3 and TRBJ1-5; possibly TRBD1 for D (5 bases). The CDR3 sequence is 14 residues long. V dropped 0 bases and J dropped 7 bases, with 10 bases sitting between them. Germline CDR1 LGHNA, CDR2 YSLEER. Here the CDR3 reads CASSQESAGQPQHF. The CDR3 nucleotides are TGCGCCAGCAGCCAAGAGTCAGCAGGGCAGCCCCAGCATTTT.

The V and J genes are TRBV27 and TRBJ2-5, with D possibly TRBD1 on 6 matching bases. V was pared by 3 bases and J by 5 bases, with 10 bases between. The germline gives CDR1 MNHEY, CDR2 SMNVEV (reference sequence). This CDR3 comprises 13 residues. CDR3 amino acids: CASSFTGLETQYF. DNA for the CDR3: TGTGCCAGCAGTTTTACAGGGCTCGAGACCCAGTACTTC.

The chain carries TRBV25-1 and TRBJ1-2, with 8 bases lining up with TRBD1. Germline V CDR1 and CDR2: MGHDK, SYGVNS. V lost 2 bases, J lost 8 bases, and 10 bases stayed unmatched. CDR3 length: 15 amino acids. Here the CDR3 reads CASSEPFGQGAGYTF. The CDR3 DNA is TGTGCCAGCAGTGAACCTTTCGGGCAGGGGGCCGGCTACACCTTC.

The rearrangement uses TRBV6-5 and TRBJ2-4; TRBD1 or TRBD2 may be the D gene (7 bases each). CDR1 MNHEY and CDR2 SVGAGI come from the germline V gene. CDR3 length equals 12 residues. Trimming took 8 bases from V and 10 from J, leaving 15 bases between them. The CDR3 reads CASGGATGIQYF. CDR3 bases: TGTGCCAGCGGGGGGGCGACAGGGATTCAGTACTTC.

The chain is built from TRBV30 and TRBJ2-7; possible D gene TRBD1, 5 bases. Germline V gives CDR1 GTSNPN, CDR2 SVGIG (reference sequence). The CDR3 runs to 12 residues. V lost 3 bases and J lost 6, with 12 bases in between. The CDR3 spells CAWSAQGSEQYF. Written as DNA, the CDR3 is TGTGCCTGGAGCGCCCAGGGAAGCGAGCAGTACTTC. Full variable domain (outside the CDR3, taken from reference TRBV30 and TRBJ2-7): SQTIHQWPATLVQPVGSPLSLECTVEGTSNPNLYWYRQAAGRGLQLLFYSVGIGQISSEVPQNLSASRPQDRQFILSSKKLLLSDSGFYLCAWSAQGSEQYFGPGTRLTVT.

Concerning this clone: Other DNA sequences from this sample encode an identical CDR3 as well. The chain links TRBV6-5 to TRBJ2-3, with D possibly matching TRBD2 (5 bases). V was cut by 2 bases and J by 2 bases, with 11 bases left in between. Germline assignment: CDR1 MNHEY and CDR2 SVGAGI. There are 15 residues in the CDR3. For the CDR3, the DNA is TGTGCCAGCAGTTACAGTACGGGATACACAGATACGCAGTATTTT. Translated, it gives CASSYSTGYTDTQYF.

The V gene is TRBV30, the J gene TRBJ1-5; D remains unclear. This CDR3 spans 13 amino acids. V shed 1 base and J shed 8 bases, with 12 bases lying between them. Germline V gene lookup returns CDR1 GTSNPN and CDR2 SVGIG (reference sequence). The CDR3 sequence: CAWSGAAGKPQHF. The DNA for the CDR3 is TGTGCCTGGAGTGGGGCAGCGGGAAAGCCCCAGCATTTT.

The rearrangement joins TRBV4-1 to TRBJ2-7; TRBD2 agrees at 12 bases. Unmatched junction bases numbered 11, after V lost 3 bases and J lost 2 bases. The CDR3 consists of 18 residues. Germline assignment: CDR1 MGHRA and CDR2 YSYEKL. The CDR3 DNA reads TGCGCCAGCAGCCATGGACTAGCGGGAAAGTACGGGCCCTACGAGCAGTACTTC. Protein product: CASSHGLAGKYGPYEQYF.

The rearrangement links TRBV9 to TRBJ1-4; D uncertain. CDR3 length equals 13 residues. The V gene lost 4 bases and the J gene lost 13 bases, with 17 bases spanning the gap. Per germline, CDR1 SGDLS and CDR2 YYNGEE. The CDR3 sequence is CASSPGSARLLFF. The CDR3 nucleotides are TGTGCCAGCAGCCCGGGGTCTGCCCGGCTACTGTTTTTT.

J is TRBJ1-5 and V is TRBV2, with 9 bases aligning to TRBD1. Germline values: CDR1 SNHLY, CDR2 FYNNEI. Trimming took 4 bases from V and 2 from J; bases not matched to a gene: 6. The length of the CDR3 is 16 residues. CDR3 sequence (DNA): TGTGCCAGCAGTGGATTGACAGGGGGTCGCAATCAGCCCCAGCATTTT. The encoded protein is CASSGLTGGRNQPQHF. Based on the CDR3 plus reference TRBV2 and TRBJ1-5, the full variable domain is EPEVTQTPSHQVTQMGQEVILRCVPISNHLYFYWYRQILGQKVEFLVSFYNNEISEKSEIFDDQFSVERPDGSNFTLKIRSTKLEDSAMYFCASSGLTGGRNQPQHFGDGTRLSIL.